This passage covers 2 T cell receptor beta chains from one sample sequenced in a study of Ad26.COV2.S vaccination and SARS-CoV-2 variants. Method: immunoSEQ multiplex PCR; TCRdb's copy keeps in-frame clones and lacks some. Of some 250,000 clones detected, around nine tenths appear once; the ten largest clones hold approximately 11%. Treatment defined: roughly 18 received Ad26.COV2.S at low or high dose, single or two shots; 5 received placebo; per-sample allocation not given. Samples were taken on day 63 after the first vaccine or placebo injection. The specimen comprised peripheral blood, sampled in a trial of Ad26.COV2.S vaccine versus placebo. The receptors derive from a person between 18 and 65 years old who received the Ad26.COV2.S COVID-19 vaccine or a placebo.

This chain connects TRBV7-3 to TRBJ2-5; 8 bases match TRBD1. The trim removed 5 bases at V and 3 bases at J, leaving 8 bases unmatched. This CDR3 has 15 residues. Germline CDR1 SGHTA, CDR2 FQGTGA. The CDR3 DNA follows: TGTGCCAGCAGCCCAAGTGGACAGGGAAAAGAGACCCAGTACTTC. Amino acid sequence: CASSPSGQGKETQYF.

V and J are TRBV7-2 and TRBJ1-2, with TRBD1 as a possible D gene (5 bases). This CDR3 has 13 residues. CDR1 and CDR2 from the germline V gene are SGHTA and FQGNSA. V dropped 0 bases and J dropped 8 bases, with 10 bases sitting between them. The CDR3 DNA sequence: TGTGCCAGCAGCTTAGCAGGGGCGAAGGGCTACACCTTC. Translated, it gives CASSLAGAKGYTF.